This T cell receptor (beta chain) was documented in a study of blood T cell repertoires in COVID-19. TCRdb's table, derived via immunoSEQ multiplex PCR, lists solely in-frame clones and lacks some. The table shows some 220,000 clones, with 85% occurring only once. The receptor comes from a woman aged 55-69 years with active or convalescent COVID-19. Sequencing input: peripheral blood.

CDR3 loop: CASIVSDEKLFF. CDR3 in DNA: TGTGCCAGCATTGTGAGCGATGAAAAACTGTTTTTT. This chain connects TRBV2 to TRBJ1-4; the D is unclear. The CDR3 is 12 amino acids. Trimming cost V 7 bases and J 6 bases, with 9 bases left between them. CDR1 SNHLY and CDR2 FYNNEI come from the germline V gene.